This is a list of T cell receptor beta chains from one sample in a study of T-cell memory formation after mild COVID-19. MiXCR, applied by TCRdb to the 5' RACE reads, yields one record per CDR3 protein. The repertoire holds roughly 550,000 distinct CDR3 sequences, with 20% as singletons. The source material was PBMCs or a T cell subset sorted from them (not recorded which). These receptor sequences come from an adult woman who had mild COVID-19 (a few samples of this study predate the infection). Cell type and time point are not known. Each CDR3 is given with its conserved first and last residue. Fields, in order: J gene, clone size, D gene, V gene, CDR3 DNA, CDR3 protein. D genes are given only for firm matches. The size entry is marked missing in some rows and otherwise reads once, few, many or a size class.

TRBJ2-7	few	NA	TRBV6-5	TGTGCCAGCAGTGTCCAGGTGGGGGGCTCCTCCTACGAGCAGTACTTC	CASSVQVGGSSYEQYF
TRBJ2-1	NA	TRBD1	TRBV27	TGTGCCAGCAGTTTAGGGTCCGGGACAGTCAATGAGCAGTTCTTC	CASSLGSGTVNEQFF
TRBJ2-3	NA	NA	TRBV5-1	TGCGCCAGCAGCCCGGGGGACGACACAGATACGCAGTATTTT	CASSPGDDTDTQYF
TRBJ1-6	NA	NA	TRBV5-1	TGCGCCAGCAGCTTGGGAGCCATTGCGGGAGATAATTCACCCCTCCACTTT	CASSLGAIAGDNSPLHF
TRBJ2-2	few	TRBD1	TRBV7-6	TGTGCCAGCAGCCCGGGACAGCGGTACACCGGGGAGCTGTTTTTT	CASSPGQRYTGELFF
TRBJ2-1	NA	TRBD1	TRBV12-3/TRBV12-4	TGTGCCAGCAGTTTTTACGGGACAGGCGTAAATGAGCAGTTCTTC	CASSFYGTGVNEQFF
TRBJ2-2	NA	TRBD2	TRBV9	TGTGCCAGCAGCGTAGAGGGGGGACTAGCGGGGCGCACCGGGGAGCTGTTTTTT	CASSVEGGLAGRTGELFF
TRBJ1-6	NA	NA	TRBV12-3/TRBV12-4	TGTGCCAGCAGGCGACAAACCTCACCCCTCCACTTT	CASRRQTSPLHF
TRBJ2-1	NA	TRBD2	TRBV7-8	TGTGCCAGCAGCTTAGCGCGATTAGCTAGCGGGGGTATTTGGAATGAGCAGTTCTTC	CASSLARLASGGIWNEQFF
TRBJ2-2	NA	NA	TRBV2	TGTGCCAGCAGTGTAAAGTGGGCCGGGGAGCTGTTTTTT	CASSVKWAGELFF
TRBJ1-1	NA	NA	TRBV7-6	TGTGCCAGCAGCTTCGGCCAGGGATTAGTCACTGAAGCTTTCTTT	CASSFGQGLVTEAFF
TRBJ2-2	many	NA	TRBV5-5	TGTGCCAGCAGCTTCTCTATCACCGGGGAGCTGTTTTTT	CASSFSITGELFF
TRBJ2-1	NA	NA	TRBV20-1	TGCAGTGCTAGTAACAATCGGCAGGCGGGGCAGTTCTTC	CSASNNRQAGQFF
TRBJ2-3	few	NA	TRBV5-6	TGTGCCAGCAGCTTAACGGCTCCTGATACGCAGTATTTT	CASSLTAPDTQYF
TRBJ2-5	few	TRBD2	TRBV2	TGTGCCAGCAGAGGGTCCAGCGGGGGGGCAGAGACCCAGTACTTC	CASRGSSGGAETQYF
TRBJ1-2	NA	NA	TRBV4-2	TGTGCCAGCAGCCAAGATCACAGGGTCTATGGCTACACCTTC	CASSQDHRVYGYTF
TRBJ1-6	many	NA	TRBV5-4	TGTGCCAGCAGCTTGGACCCGACCCTCGCAAATTCACCCCTCCACTTT	CASSLDPTLANSPLHF
TRBJ1-2	few	TRBD1	TRBV24-1	TGTGCCACCAGTGAGGACAGGGGAGGCTATGGCTACACCTTC	CATSEDRGGYGYTF
TRBJ2-7	few	TRBD1	TRBV7-2	TGTGCCAGCAGATTGGCCCCGACGGGACAGGGAACCTACGAGCAGTACTTC	CASRLAPTGQGTYEQYF
TRBJ1-3	NA	NA	TRBV11-3	TGTGCCAGCAGCTTAGAGGAAAGTGTGTCTGGAAACACCATATATTTT	CASSLEESVSGNTIYF
TRBJ2-7	NA	NA	TRBV6-5	TGTGCCAGCAGTTACGGAGTTTCCAGTTTAGGGTACGAGCAGTACTTC	CASSYGVSSLGYEQYF
TRBJ2-5	many	NA	TRBV15	TGTGCCACCAGCAGAGATATACAAGAGACCCAGTACTTC	CATSRDIQETQYF
TRBJ2-3	many	TRBD2	TRBV24-1	TGTGCCACCAGTGACCGCGGGACTAGCGGAGATACGCAGTATTTT	CATSDRGTSGDTQYF
TRBJ2-7	few	NA	TRBV9	TGTGCCAGCAGCGTAGGAGAGGCCTACGAGCAGTACTTC	CASSVGEAYEQYF
TRBJ2-7	few	TRBD1	TRBV6-2/TRBV6-3	TGTGCCAGCAGTTACCGTAGGGACAGCCGTTACGAGCAGTACTTC	CASSYRRDSRYEQYF
TRBJ1-2	NA	NA	TRBV5-1	TGCGCCAGCAGCTTACAAGGGGTTGGCTACACCTTC	CASSLQGVGYTF
TRBJ2-2	NA	TRBD1	TRBV7-8	TGTGCCAGCAGCTTTAAGGGGGCCGCCGGGGAGCTGTTTTTT	CASSFKGAAGELFF
TRBJ2-2	few	TRBD2	TRBV19	TGTGCCAGTAGTGCTAGCGGGAGGGCCGGGACCGGGGAGCTGTTTTTT	CASSASGRAGTGELFF
TRBJ2-3	NA	TRBD1	TRBV24-1	TGTGCCACTGGGATTGACAGGGGGCTCGCAGATACGCAGTATTTT	CATGIDRGLADTQYF
TRBJ2-5	NA	TRBD1	TRBV7-6	TGTGCCAGCCGGGACAGGGGGAGAGGTGGGGAGACCCAGTACTTC	CASRDRGRGGETQYF
TRBJ2-6	few	NA	TRBV6-5	TGTGCCAGCAGTCCCCCGATCGCCAACGTCCTGACTTTC	CASSPPIANVLTF
TRBJ1-1	few	NA	TRBV7-9	TGTGCCAGCAGCTTACCTTGGGGGGGCGCTTCCCTCATGAACACTGAAGCTTTCTTT	CASSLPWGGASLMNTEAFF
TRBJ2-7	few	TRBD2	TRBV6-2/TRBV6-3	TGTGCCAGCAGGTCCTCTAGCGGGGGGCCCAACCCCTACGAGCAGTACTTC	CASRSSSGGPNPYEQYF
TRBJ2-7	NA	NA	TRBV7-6	TGTGCCAGCACCAACGGGGGTCCCTACGAGCAGTACTTC	CASTNGGPYEQYF
TRBJ2-7	few	NA	TRBV12-3/TRBV12-4	TGTGCCAGCAGTGCCCGGGCCCGGGGGTCCTACGAGCAGTACTTC	CASSARARGSYEQYF
TRBJ2-3	NA	TRBD2	TRBV2	TGTGCCAGCAGTGAAGGTAGCGGGGGGATAACAGATACGCAGTATTTT	CASSEGSGGITDTQYF
TRBJ1-2	few	NA	TRBV5-1	TGCGCCAGCAGCTTGGATCCAGGGCGGATCTATGGCTACACCTTC	CASSLDPGRIYGYTF